This T cell receptor beta chain derives from a study of blood T cell repertoires in COVID-19. Germline V CDR1 and CDR2: SGHDT, YYEEEE. The CDR3 spans 13 residues. V lost 3 bases, J lost 1 base, and 7 bases lay in between. In Seattle, patients joined the study during active infection and were tracked longitudinally. TCRdb's table, derived via immunoSEQ multiplex PCR, lists solely in-frame clones and lacks some. The repertoire holds more than 150,000 clones, with 85% to 90% as singletons. This rearrangement joins TRBV5-6 to TRBJ1-1, with D possibly being TRBD1 (6 bases). The TCR sequence derives from a woman aged 70 to 79 with COVID-19, enrolled during active disease. The sample consisted of peripheral blood. The CDR3 protein is CASSSGQNTEAFF. The CDR3 DNA sequence: TGTGCCAGCAGCTCGGGACAGAACACTGAAGCTTTCTTT. The whole variable domain, remainder taken from reference TRBV5-6 and TRBJ1-1, is DAGVTQSPTHLIKTRGQQVTLRCSPKSGHDTVSWYQQALGQGPQFIFQYYEEEERQRGNFPDRFSGHQFPNYSSELNVNALLLGDSALYLCASSSGQNTEAFFGQGTRLTVV.